The rows below give T cell receptor beta chains drawn from one sample of a study of glioma-infiltrating T cells. TCRdb independently ran MiXCR on the multiplex PCR reads; one entry per CDR3 protein. This table holds around 100,000 distinct CDR3 sequences, under 30% found once. Sequencing was performed on glioma tissue, nonneoplastic brain tissue, or PBMCs (not recorded which). The receptors come from a human donor with low-grade glioma or glioblastoma, undergoing nonglioma brain surgery, or in good health (not recorded which). Each CDR3 is given with its conserved first and last residue. A D gene is named only where the DNA matches it firmly. Clone size is stated in some rows and not others, as once, few, many or a class when expanded.

TRBJ2-3 few TRBD1 TRBV12-3/TRBV12-4 CASRRTGSTDTQYF TGTGCCAGCAGACGGACAGGAAGCACAGATACGCAGTATTTT
TRBJ2-7 few TRBD1 TRBV2 CASTSGQPSYEQYF TGTGCCAGCACCTCGGGACAGCCCTCCTACGAGCAGTACTTC
TRBJ1-1 many - TRBV2 CASRRSVRSEAFF TGTGCCAGCCGGCGGTCGGTGCGGAGTGAAGCTTTCTTT
TRBJ1-2 many - TRBV19 CASSVGTEVYGYTF TGTGCCAGTAGTGTCGGGACGGAAGTCTATGGCTACACCTTC
TRBJ1-5 - - TRBV19 CASSIMGGNQPQHF TGTGCCAGTAGTATAATGGGGGGGAATCAGCCCCAGCATTTT
TRBJ2-5 - - TRBV29-1 CSVGPGPEAQYF TGCAGCGTGGGCCCGGGGCCAGAGGCCCAGTACTTC
TRBJ1-1 many TRBD1 TRBV3-1 CASSIPGQSEAFF TGTGCCAGCAGCATACCGGGACAGAGTGAAGCTTTCTTT
TRBJ1-1 - - TRBV5-1 CASSLVKAGKATEAFF TGCGCCAGCAGCTTGGTTAAGGCAGGGAAGGCCACTGAAGCTTTCTTT
TRBJ2-2 - TRBD2 TRBV5-1 CASSPVAGGTTGELFF TGCGCCAGCAGCCCCGTAGCGGGGGGCACCACCGGGGAGCTGTTTTTT
TRBJ2-5 medium-sized - TRBV6-2/TRBV6-3 CASSYAGFQETQYF TGTGCCAGCAGTTATGCGGGGTTCCAAGAGACCCAGTACTTC
TRBJ2-2 many - TRBV20-1 CSARAIFGGELFF TGCAGTGCTAGAGCAATATTTGGTGGCGAGCTGTTTTTT
TRBJ2-5 - - TRBV7-3 CASSLTGGPGAETQYF TGTGCCAGCAGCTTAACGGGCGGTCCGGGGGCAGAGACCCAGTACTTC
TRBJ2-3 many - TRBV5-4 CASSSGRQTSTDTQYF TGTGCCAGCAGCTCGGGGCGGCAAACTAGCACAGATACGCAGTATTTT
TRBJ1-2 many TRBD1 TRBV20-1 CSAIPGQGHYGYTF TGCAGTGCTATCCCGGGACAGGGACACTATGGCTACACCTTC
TRBJ2-5 - - TRBV5-6 CASSLVDSGETKYF TGTGCCAGCAGCTTGGTGGACTCCGGAGAGACCAAGTACTTC